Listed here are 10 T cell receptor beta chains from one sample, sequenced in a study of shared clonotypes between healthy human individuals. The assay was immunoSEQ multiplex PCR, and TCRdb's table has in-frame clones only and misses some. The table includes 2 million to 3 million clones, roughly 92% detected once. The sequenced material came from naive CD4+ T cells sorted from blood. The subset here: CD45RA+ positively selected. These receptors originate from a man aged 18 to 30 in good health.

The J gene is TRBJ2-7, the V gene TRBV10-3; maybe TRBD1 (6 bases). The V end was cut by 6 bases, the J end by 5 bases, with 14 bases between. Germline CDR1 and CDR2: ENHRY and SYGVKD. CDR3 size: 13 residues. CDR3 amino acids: CAISVQGTDEQYF. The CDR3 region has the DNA TGTGCCATCAGCGTACAGGGAACAGACGAGCAGTACTTC.

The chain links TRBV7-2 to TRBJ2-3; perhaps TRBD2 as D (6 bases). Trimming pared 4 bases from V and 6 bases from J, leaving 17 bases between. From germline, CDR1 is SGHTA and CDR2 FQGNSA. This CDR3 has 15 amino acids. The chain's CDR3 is CASSSFRRAEDTQYF. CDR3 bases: TGTGCCAGCAGCTCCTTCCGGAGGGCCGAGGATACGCAGTATTTT.

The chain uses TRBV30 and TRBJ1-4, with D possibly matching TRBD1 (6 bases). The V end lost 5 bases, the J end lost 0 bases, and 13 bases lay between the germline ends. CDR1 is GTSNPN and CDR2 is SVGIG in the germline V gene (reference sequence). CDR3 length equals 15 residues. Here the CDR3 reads CAWGNYRATNEKLFF. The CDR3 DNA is TGTGCCTGGGGAAATTACAGGGCAACTAATGAAAAACTGTTTTTT. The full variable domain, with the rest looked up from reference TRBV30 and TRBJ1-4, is SQTIHQWPATLVQPVGSPLSLECTVEGTSNPNLYWYRQAAGRGLQLLFYSVGIGQISSEVPQNLSASRPQDRQFILSSKKLLLSDSGFYLCAWGNYRATNEKLFFGSGTQLSVL.

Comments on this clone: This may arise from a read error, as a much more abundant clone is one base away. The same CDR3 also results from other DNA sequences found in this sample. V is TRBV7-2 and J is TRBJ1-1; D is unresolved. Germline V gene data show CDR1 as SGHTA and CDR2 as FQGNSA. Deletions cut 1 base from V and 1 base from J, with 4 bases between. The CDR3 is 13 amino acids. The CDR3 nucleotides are TGTGCCAGCAGCTTAGTCGGGAACACTGAAGCTTTCTTT. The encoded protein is CASSLVGNTEAFF.

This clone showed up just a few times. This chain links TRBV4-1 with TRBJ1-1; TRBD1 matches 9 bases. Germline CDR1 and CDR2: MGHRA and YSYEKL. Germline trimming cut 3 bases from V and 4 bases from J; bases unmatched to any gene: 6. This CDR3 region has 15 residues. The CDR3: CASSHPGQGSTEAFF. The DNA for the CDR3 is TGCGCCAGCAGCCACCCCGGACAGGGGAGCACTGAAGCTTTCTTT.

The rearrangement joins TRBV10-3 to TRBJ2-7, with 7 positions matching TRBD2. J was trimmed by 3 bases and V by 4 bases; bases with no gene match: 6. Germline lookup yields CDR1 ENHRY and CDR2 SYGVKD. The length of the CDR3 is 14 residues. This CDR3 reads CAISAVRDYYEQYF. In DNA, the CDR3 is TGTGCCATCAGTGCCGTCAGGGACTACTACGAGCAGTACTTC.

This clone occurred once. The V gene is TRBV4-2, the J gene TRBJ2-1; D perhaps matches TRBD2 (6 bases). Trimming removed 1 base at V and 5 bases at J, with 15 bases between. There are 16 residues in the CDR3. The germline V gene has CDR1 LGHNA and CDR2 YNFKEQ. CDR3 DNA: TGTGCCAGCAGCCAAGGCATCGGGAGTGTTGACAATGAGCAGTTCTTC. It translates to CASSQGIGSVDNEQFF.

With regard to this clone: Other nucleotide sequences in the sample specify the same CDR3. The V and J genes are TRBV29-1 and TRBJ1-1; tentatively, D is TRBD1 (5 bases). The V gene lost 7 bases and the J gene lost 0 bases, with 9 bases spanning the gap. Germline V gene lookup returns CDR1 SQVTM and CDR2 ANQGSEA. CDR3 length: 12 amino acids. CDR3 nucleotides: TGCAGCGCCGGGACGGTGAACACTGAAGCTTTCTTT. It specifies CSAGTVNTEAFF.

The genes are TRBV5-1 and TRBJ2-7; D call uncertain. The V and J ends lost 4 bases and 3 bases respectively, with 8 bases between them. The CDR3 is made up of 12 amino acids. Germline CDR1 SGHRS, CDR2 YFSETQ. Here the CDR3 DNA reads TGCGCCAGCAGCCCCCCGGGCTACGAGCAGTACTTC. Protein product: CASSPPGYEQYF.

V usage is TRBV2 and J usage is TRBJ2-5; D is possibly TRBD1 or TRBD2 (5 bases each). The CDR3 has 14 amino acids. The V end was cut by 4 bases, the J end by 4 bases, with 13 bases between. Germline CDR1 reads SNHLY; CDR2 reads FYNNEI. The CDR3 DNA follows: TGTGCCAGCAGTGTTTCGGGGCAGGGAGAGACCCAGTACTTC. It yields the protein CASSVSGQGETQYF.